These 22 T cell receptor beta chains originate from one sample sequenced in a study of cytomegalovirus exposure and HLA in healthy donors. Primers for the PCR totalled 60 Vbeta and 13 Jbeta. Here immunoSEQ multiplex PCR was the method, and the copy in TCRdb shows in-frame clones only, minus some. The profile shows fewer than 200,000 clones, around four fifths of them singletons. Sequenced sample: PBMCs. Source of these receptors: a woman aged 18 to 35 in good health and CMV-seronegative.

V usage is TRBV5-1 and J usage is TRBJ2-3, with 7 bases identical to TRBD2. This CDR3 spans 15 amino acids. V lost 1 base and J lost 0; bases outside the gene matches: 2. CDR1 SGHRS and CDR2 YFSETQ come from the germline V gene. CDR3 residues: CASSLSGTSTDTQYF. CDR3 DNA sequence: TGCGCCAGCAGCTTGAGCGGGACCAGCACAGATACGCAGTATTTT.

The rearrangement uses TRBV15 and TRBJ2-1, with 12 bases aligning to TRBD2. CDR1 and CDR2 (germline): LNHNV, YYDKDF (reference sequence). J lost 10 bases, V lost 2 bases, and 9 bases had no gene match. The CDR3 has 16 residues. The CDR3 here is CATSRNLAGGSSEQFF. The CDR3 DNA follows: TGTGCCACCAGCAGAAACCTAGCGGGAGGGAGCTCGGAGCAGTTCTTC.

The chain has TRBV27 and TRBJ2-1; D gene unclear. The germline V gene encodes CDR1 MNHEY and CDR2 SMNVEV (reference sequence). The CDR3 has 15 amino acids. Trimming left V 5 bases short and J 2 bases short, with 13 bases between. The CDR3 sequence: CASSPLVSPYNEQFF. The CDR3 DNA reads as TGTGCCAGCAGTCCGCTCGTGAGCCCCTACAATGAGCAGTTCTTC.

The V gene is TRBV9, the J gene TRBJ2-6; tentative D call: TRBD1 (6 bases). Germline V gene lookup returns CDR1 SGDLS and CDR2 YYNGEE. There are 18 residues in the CDR3. V was pared by 2 bases and J by 0 bases, with 15 bases between. CDR3 sequence reads: CASSVRGTPDSGANVLTF. For the CDR3, the DNA is TGTGCCAGCAGCGTTCGTGGGACACCGGACTCTGGGGCCAACGTCCTGACTTTC.

The chain carries TRBV30 and TRBJ2-3, with no clear D. Trimming removed 6 bases from V and 2 bases from J, with 3 bases in between. The CDR3 covers 10 residues. Germline values: CDR1 GTSNPN, CDR2 SVGIG (reference sequence). CDR3 nucleotides: TGTGCCTGCAACACAGATACGCAGTATTTT. Its translation: CACNTDTQYF.

This rearrangement joins TRBV18 to TRBJ1-1; possibly TRBD1 for D (6 bases). The CDR3 is made up of 13 amino acids. The V and J ends lost 1 base and 5 bases respectively, with 8 bases between them. Germline V gene lookup returns CDR1 KGHSH and CDR2 LQKENI. The CDR3 loop is CASSPRQGTEAFF. CDR3 DNA: TGTGCCAGCTCACCACGGCAGGGGACTGAAGCTTTCTTT.

The chain employs TRBV7-9 and TRBJ1-3; D possibly corresponds to TRBD1 (5 bases). The V end lost 5 bases, the J end lost 4 bases, and 15 bases lay between the germline ends. Germline V gives CDR1 SEHNR, CDR2 FQNEAQ (reference sequence). The CDR3 consists of 15 residues. CDR3 bases: TGTGCCAGCAGCGCCCCAGGGTCGGTCGGAAACACCATATATTTT. It specifies CASSAPGSVGNTIYF.

This clone showed up just once. Additional DNA sequences in this sample encode the identical CDR3. V is TRBV15 and J is TRBJ1-1; D unclear. This CDR3 has 14 amino acids. The germline gives CDR1 LNHNV, CDR2 YYDKDF (reference sequence). V was pared by 1 base and J by 1 base, with 7 bases between. The DNA for the CDR3 is TGTGCCACCAGCAGAGGTACGGGGAACACTGAAGCTTTCTTT. Its translation is CATSRGTGNTEAFF.

The sample holds many counts of this clone. The V and J genes are TRBV7-2 and TRBJ2-2, with D tentatively TRBD2 (6 bases). Germline lookup yields CDR1 SGHTA and CDR2 FQGNSA. V was pared by 4 bases and J by 6 bases, with 12 bases between. This CDR3 spans 14 amino acids. The CDR3 reads CASSSVGGPGELFF. CDR3 coding DNA: TGTGCCAGCAGCTCAGTGGGGGGACCCGGGGAGCTGTTTTTT.

The V call is TRBV28, the J call TRBJ1-4; D is ambiguous. CDR1 is MDHEN, CDR2 SYDVKM, per germline. The V gene lost 5 bases and the J gene lost 0 bases, with 16 bases spanning the gap. CDR3 length: 17 amino acids. As DNA, the CDR3 is TGTGCCAGCAGTCACGCCCGTCAGGCTACAACTAATGAAAAACTGTTTTTT. As protein: CASSHARQATTNEKLFF.

CDR3 sequence: CASSSVHDRRDKEQYF. The CDR3 nucleotides read TGCGCCAGCAGCTCGGTCCATGACAGGCGAGATAAGGAGCAGTACTTC. The gene calls are TRBV5-1 and TRBJ2-7, with D perhaps matching TRBD1 (6 bases). CDR1 and CDR2 from the germline V gene are SGHRS and YFSETQ. Trimming cost V 3 bases and J 7 bases, with 23 bases left between them. This CDR3 has 16 residues.

The V gene is TRBV5-6, the J gene TRBJ1-2, with 7 bases matching TRBD1. The trim removed 4 bases at V and 1 base at J, leaving 1 base unmatched. Per germline, CDR1 SGHDT and CDR2 YYEEEE. The CDR3 length is 13 residues. CDR3 amino acids: CASSRDSNYGYTF. The DNA for the CDR3 is TGTGCCAGCAGCAGGGACAGTAACTATGGCTACACCTTC.

A few counts support this clone. CDR3 nucleotide sequence: TGTGCCAGCAGCCAACTGACAGGGGACTTCTACACCTTC. This translates into CASSQLTGDFYTF. The chain joins TRBV14 to TRBJ1-2, with 8 bases aligning to TRBD1. Germline CDR1 reads SGHDN; CDR2 reads FVKESK. V lost 2 bases, J lost 10 bases, and 6 bases stayed unmatched. The CDR3 is 13 amino acids. The full variable domain, rest sourced from reference TRBV14 and TRBJ1-2, is EAGVTQFPSHSVIEKGQTVTLRCDPISGHDNLYWYRRVMGKEIKFLLHFVKESKQDESGMPNNRFLAERTGGTYSTLKVQPAELEDSGVYFCASSQLTGDFYTFGSGTRLTVV.

The chain uses TRBV4-1 and TRBJ1-4; 10 nucleotides match TRBD1. CDR1 is MGHRA and CDR2 is YSYEKL in the germline V gene. This CDR3 region has 14 residues. Trimming cost V 7 bases and J 8 bases; bases outside gene matches: 7. The CDR3 bases are TGCGCCAGCACCTCGGACAGGGGGTCAGAAAAACTGTTTTTT. It specifies CASTSDRGSEKLFF.

The CDR3 nucleotides are TGCGCCAGCAGCCGACTCGGTATCCAGTCCCCTGGGGCCAACGTCCTGACTTTC. The encoded protein is CASSRLGIQSPGANVLTF. V is TRBV4-1 and J is TRBJ2-6, with no clear D. This CDR3 has 18 amino acids. Trimming shortened V by 4 bases and J by 2 bases, and 18 bases separated the two germline ends. Per germline, CDR1 MGHRA and CDR2 YSYEKL.

The V call is TRBV4-1, the J call TRBJ1-1; unclear D gene. Deletions cut 2 bases from V and 4 bases from J, with 11 bases between. The CDR3 is 14 residues long. Germline V gene lookup returns CDR1 MGHRA and CDR2 YSYEKL. Here the CDR3 DNA reads TGCGCCAGCAGCCAACAGGTTGTGGGCACTGAAGCTTTCTTT. Translation: CASSQQVVGTEAFF.

DNA of the CDR3: TGCGCCAGCAGCTTGGCCCACGGGACATCTCAAGAGACCCAGTACTTC. Its protein is CASSLAHGTSQETQYF. V gene TRBV5-1 combines with J gene TRBJ2-5; tentative D call: TRBD1 (6 bases). From germline, CDR1 is SGHRS and CDR2 YFSETQ. The V gene lost 0 bases and the J gene lost 2 bases, with 14 bases spanning the gap. The CDR3 has 16 residues.

The chain has TRBV7-3 and TRBJ2-1; 9 bases agree with TRBD2. This CDR3 has 15 amino acids. With V trimmed by 5 bases and J by 7 bases, 9 bases remained unmatched. Germline CDR1 reads SGHTA; CDR2 reads FQGTGA. The CDR3 coding sequence is TGTGCCAGCAGCCCATGGGGACTAGCTAGGAATGAGCAGTTCTTC. Amino acid sequence: CASSPWGLARNEQFF.

This clone was picked up a small number of times. Other nucleotide sequences from this sample produce the same CDR3. V and J are TRBV29-1 and TRBJ2-7; 9 positions agree with TRBD1. V lost 6 bases, J lost 2 bases, and 2 bases stayed unmatched. The CDR3 covers 12 residues. In germline, CDR1 is SQVTM, CDR2 ANQGSEA. CDR3 sequence reads: CSVGTGTYEQYF. DNA of the CDR3: TGCAGCGTGGGGACAGGGACCTACGAGCAGTACTTC.

The V gene is TRBV28, the J gene TRBJ2-7, with D perhaps matching TRBD1 (6 bases). CDR1 and CDR2 (germline): MDHEN, SYDVKM. The V and J ends lost 6 bases and 7 bases respectively, with 13 bases between them. The length of the CDR3 is 12 residues. In DNA, the CDR3 is TGTGCCAGCAGCCCTACAGGGTTTGAGCAGTACTTC. Translation: CASSPTGFEQYF.

This clone was observed once. This chain uses TRBV27 with TRBJ2-5; D remains ambiguous. The CDR3 has 11 amino acids. The germline CDR1 and CDR2 sequences are MNHEY and SMNVEV (reference sequence). V was shortened by 4 bases and J by 5 bases, with 5 bases between the two germline ends. CDR3 sequence reads: CASSSGETQYF. The CDR3 region has the DNA TGTGCCAGCAGTTCCGGGGAGACCCAGTACTTC.

A note on this clone: Additional DNA sequences in this sample encode the identical CDR3. The chain recombines TRBV5-1 with TRBJ2-3; 11 bases are shared with TRBD2. The CDR3 contains 16 residues. The V gene end was trimmed by 3 bases and the J gene end by 0 bases; junction bases not matched to a gene: 3. Looked up from germline, CDR1 is SGHRS and CDR2 is YFSETQ. The CDR3 DNA reads TGCGCCAGCAGCTCTGGGACTAGCGGTAGCACAGATACGCAGTATTTT. Its protein product is CASSSGTSGSTDTQYF.